This TCR beta chain was sequenced in a study of T cells after yellow fever vaccination. For this clonotype: As yet, its antigen is unknown.

Findings and caveats of the study: There was a small share of clonotypes that showed up in both the CD4 and CD8 compartments.

TCRdb reprocessed the 5' RACE reads via MiXCR and lists one record per CDR3 protein. The profile shows approximately 550,000 distinct CDR3 sequences, 15% to 20% of them singletons. The specimen was PBMCs, collected 15 days after the yellow fever booster vaccination. The sequence came from a man aged 25-45 years who received the YFV17D yellow fever vaccine.

CDR3 nucleotides: TGTGCCATCAGTGGCGAGGGTCGGACCTACGAGCAGTACTTC. It is translated as CAISGEGRTYEQYF. This chain connects TRBV10-3 to TRBJ2-7; perhaps TRBD2 as D (5 bases). Trimming cost V 4 bases and J 2 bases, with 12 bases left between them. The CDR3 is 14 amino acids. Germline CDR1 reads ENHRY; CDR2 reads SYGVKD.